The clone carrying this T cell receptor beta chain was counted a few times. Its target is unknown. The sample belongs to a study of response to subunit inactivated influenza vaccine. Study-wide points: T cells newly recruited by each seasonal influenza vaccination are few, the authors suggested.

TCRdb reanalysed the RT-PCR reads using MiXCR and keeps one entry per CDR3 protein. Here the sample spans hundreds of thousands of distinct CDR3 sequences, 11% to 15% being singletons. This receptor was taken from a man aged 50 to 60 who received an inactivated influenza vaccine. Sequenced here: PBMCs from blood, sampled roughly 15 days before vaccination.

The CDR3 DNA reads as TGTGCCAGCAGCTCACAGGGGGCTGACATTCAGTACTTC. It yields the protein CASSSQGADIQYF. This chain links TRBV7-3 with TRBJ2-4; 9 nucleotides match TRBD1. J lost 8 bases, V lost 4 bases, and 3 bases had no gene match. The CDR3 runs to 13 residues. Germline CDR1 SGHTA, CDR2 FQGTGA.